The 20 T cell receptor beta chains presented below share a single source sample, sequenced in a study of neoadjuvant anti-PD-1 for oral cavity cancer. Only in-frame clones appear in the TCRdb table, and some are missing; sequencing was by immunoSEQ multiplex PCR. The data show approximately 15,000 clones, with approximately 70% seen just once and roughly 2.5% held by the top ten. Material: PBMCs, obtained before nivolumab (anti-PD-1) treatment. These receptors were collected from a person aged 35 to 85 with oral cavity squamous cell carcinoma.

In DNA, the CDR3 is TGTGCCAGCAGTTACAAGGGCGAGCAGTACTTC. The encoded protein is CASSYKGEQYF. The V call is TRBV6-6, the J call TRBJ2-7; D gene unclear. The germline gives CDR1 MNHNY, CDR2 SVGAGI (reference sequence). The CDR3 runs 11 residues. With 2 bases removed from V and 6 bases from J, the gap between germline ends came to 5 bases.

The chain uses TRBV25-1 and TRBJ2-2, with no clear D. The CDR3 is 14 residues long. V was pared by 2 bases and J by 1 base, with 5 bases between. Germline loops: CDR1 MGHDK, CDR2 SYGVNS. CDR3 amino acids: CASSEHRNTGELFF. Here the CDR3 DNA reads TGTGCCAGCAGTGAACACAGGAACACCGGGGAGCTGTTTTTT.

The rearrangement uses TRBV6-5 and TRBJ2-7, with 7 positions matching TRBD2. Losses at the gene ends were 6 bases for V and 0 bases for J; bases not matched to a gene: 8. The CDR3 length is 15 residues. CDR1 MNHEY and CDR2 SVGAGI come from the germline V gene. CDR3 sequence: CASSISGGTSYEQYF. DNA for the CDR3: TGTGCCAGCAGCATCTCGGGAGGTACCTCCTACGAGCAGTACTTC.

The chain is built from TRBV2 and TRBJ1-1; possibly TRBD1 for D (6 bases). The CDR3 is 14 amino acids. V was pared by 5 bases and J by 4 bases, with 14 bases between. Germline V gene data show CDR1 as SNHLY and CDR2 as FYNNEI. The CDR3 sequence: CASSSGEAGTEAFF. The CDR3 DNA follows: TGTGCCAGCAGTTCAGGGGAGGCGGGCACTGAAGCTTTCTTT.

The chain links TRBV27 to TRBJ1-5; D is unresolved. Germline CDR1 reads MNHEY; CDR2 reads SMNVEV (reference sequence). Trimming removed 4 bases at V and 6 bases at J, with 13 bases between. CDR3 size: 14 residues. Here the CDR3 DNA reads TGTGCCAGCAGTTCGGAGCCCAAGGGTCAGCCCCAGCATTTT. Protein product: CASSSEPKGQPQHF.

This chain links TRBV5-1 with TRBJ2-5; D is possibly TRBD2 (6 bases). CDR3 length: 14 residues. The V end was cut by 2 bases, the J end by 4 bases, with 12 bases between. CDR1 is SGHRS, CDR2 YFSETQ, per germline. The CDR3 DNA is TGCGCCAGCAGCTTAGGGACTCGGGGAGAGACCCAGTACTTC. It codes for CASSLGTRGETQYF.

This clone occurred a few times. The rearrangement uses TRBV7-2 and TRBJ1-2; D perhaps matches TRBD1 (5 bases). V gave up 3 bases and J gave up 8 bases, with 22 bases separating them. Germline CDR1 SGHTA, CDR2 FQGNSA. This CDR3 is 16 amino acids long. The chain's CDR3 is CASSFTLDGGEDGYTF. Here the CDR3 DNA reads TGTGCCAGCAGCTTCACCCTAGATGGGGGGGAAGACGGCTACACCTTC.

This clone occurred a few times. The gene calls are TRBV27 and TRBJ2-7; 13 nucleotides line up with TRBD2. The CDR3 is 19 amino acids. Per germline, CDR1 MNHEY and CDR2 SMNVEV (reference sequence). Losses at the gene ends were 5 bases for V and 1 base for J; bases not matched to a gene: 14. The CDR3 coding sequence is TGTGCCAGCAGTCCGTCCCTAAGGACTAGCGGGAGTAGATCCTACGAGCAGTACTTC. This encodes CASSPSLRTSGSRSYEQYF.

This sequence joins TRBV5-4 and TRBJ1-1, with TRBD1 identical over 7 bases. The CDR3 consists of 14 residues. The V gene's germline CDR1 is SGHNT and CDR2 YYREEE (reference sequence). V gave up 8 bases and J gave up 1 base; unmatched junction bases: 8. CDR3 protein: CASYYRGGNTEAFF. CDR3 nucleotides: TGTGCCAGTTATTACAGGGGAGGGAACACTGAAGCTTTCTTT.

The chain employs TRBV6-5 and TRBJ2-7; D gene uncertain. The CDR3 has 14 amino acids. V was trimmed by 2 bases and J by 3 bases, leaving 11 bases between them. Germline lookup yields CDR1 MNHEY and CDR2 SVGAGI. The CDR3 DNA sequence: TGTGCCAGCAGTTACGGCCAGTCTGACTACGAGCAGTACTTC. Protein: CASSYGQSDYEQYF.

CDR3 amino acids: CASSWTGQLQETQYF. DNA of the CDR3: TGTGCCAGCAGTTGGACGGGACAGCTTCAAGAGACCCAGTACTTC. The J gene is TRBJ2-5, the V gene TRBV6-5; 7 bases fit TRBD1. The CDR3 is 15 residues long. With V trimmed by 4 bases and J by 2 bases, 7 bases remained unmatched. Germline V gene sequence: CDR1 MNHEY, CDR2 SVGAGI.

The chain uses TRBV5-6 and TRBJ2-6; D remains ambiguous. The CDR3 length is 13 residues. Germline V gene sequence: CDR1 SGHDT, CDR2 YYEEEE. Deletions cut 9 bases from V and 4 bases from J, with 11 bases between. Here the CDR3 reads CATQLGGANVLTF. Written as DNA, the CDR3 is TGTGCCACGCAGCTCGGCGGGGCCAACGTCCTGACTTTC.

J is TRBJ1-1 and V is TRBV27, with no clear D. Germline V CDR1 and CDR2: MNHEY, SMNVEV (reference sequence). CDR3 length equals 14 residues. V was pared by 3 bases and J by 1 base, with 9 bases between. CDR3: CASSLSTGNTEAFF. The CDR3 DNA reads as TGTGCCAGCAGTTTGTCGACGGGGAACACTGAAGCTTTCTTT.

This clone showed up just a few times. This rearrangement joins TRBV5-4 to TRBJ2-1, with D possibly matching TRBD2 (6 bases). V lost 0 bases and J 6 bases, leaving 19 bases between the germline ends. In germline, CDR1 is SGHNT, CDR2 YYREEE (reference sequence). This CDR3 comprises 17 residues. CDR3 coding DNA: TGTGCCAGCAGCTTGGGACTAGGATGGCAGGGAGGCAATGAGCAGTTCTTC. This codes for CASSLGLGWQGGNEQFF.

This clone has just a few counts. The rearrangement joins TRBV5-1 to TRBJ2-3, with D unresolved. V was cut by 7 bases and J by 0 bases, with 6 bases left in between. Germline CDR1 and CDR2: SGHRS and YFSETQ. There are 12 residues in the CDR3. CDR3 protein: CASGSSTDTQYF. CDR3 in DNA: TGCGCCAGCGGATCTAGCACAGATACGCAGTATTTT.

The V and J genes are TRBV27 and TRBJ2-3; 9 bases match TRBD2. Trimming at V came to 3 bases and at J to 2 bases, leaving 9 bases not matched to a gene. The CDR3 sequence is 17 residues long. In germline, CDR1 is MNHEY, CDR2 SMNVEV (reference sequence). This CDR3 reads CASSFLGLAGYTDTQYF. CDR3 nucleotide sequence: TGTGCCAGCAGTTTCCTTGGGCTAGCGGGATACACAGATACGCAGTATTTT.

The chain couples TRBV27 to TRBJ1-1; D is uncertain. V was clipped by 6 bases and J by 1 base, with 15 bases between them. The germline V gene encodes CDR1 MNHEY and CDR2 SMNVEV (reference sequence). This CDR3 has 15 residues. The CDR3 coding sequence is TGTGCCAGCAGGGGCGTGGGTGCGGAGAACACTGAAGCTTTCTTT. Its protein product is CASRGVGAENTEAFF.

The CDR3 DNA reads as TGCGCCAGCAGCTTGGAGGGAGCTGGGGTGAACGAGCAGTACTTC. It yields the protein CASSLEGAGVNEQYF. V gene TRBV5-1 combines with J gene TRBJ2-7; possible D gene TRBD2, 5 bases. The CDR3 extends over 15 amino acids. Trimming took 0 bases from V and 5 from J, leaving 15 bases between them. Germline CDR1 and CDR2: SGHRS and YFSETQ.

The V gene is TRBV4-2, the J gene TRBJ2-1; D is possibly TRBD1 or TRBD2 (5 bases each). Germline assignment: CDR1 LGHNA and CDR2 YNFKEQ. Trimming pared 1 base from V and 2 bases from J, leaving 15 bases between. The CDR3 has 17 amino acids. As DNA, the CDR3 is TGTGCCAGCAGCCAAGTCGTTAAGGGGAGCGCCTACAATGAGCAGTTCTTC. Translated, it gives CASSQVVKGSAYNEQFF.

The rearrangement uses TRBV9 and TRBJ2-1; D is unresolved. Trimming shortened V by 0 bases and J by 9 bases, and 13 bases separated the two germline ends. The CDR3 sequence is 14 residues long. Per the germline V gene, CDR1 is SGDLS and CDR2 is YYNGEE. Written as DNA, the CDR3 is TGTGCCAGCAGCGTAGAAAAGCTTATGGCTGAGCAGTTCTTC. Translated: CASSVEKLMAEQFF.